One and the same sample provided the 6 T cell receptor beta chains below, sequenced in a study of blood T cell repertoires in COVID-19. Clones were sequenced by immunoSEQ multiplex PCR, and TCRdb holds only the in-frame ones, with some missing. The table shows around 130,000 clones, with 80% to 90% occurring only once. The sample was peripheral blood. The source is a man aged 65 to 79 with active or convalescent COVID-19.

The V and J genes are TRBV29-1 and TRBJ1-1, with D perhaps TRBD1 (6 bases). Per germline, CDR1 SQVTM and CDR2 ANQGSEA. The CDR3 totals 13 residues. Trimming left V 4 bases short and J 1 base short, with 10 bases between. This CDR3 is CSVGAGENTEAFF. The CDR3 DNA follows: TGCAGCGTTGGGGCAGGGGAGAACACTGAAGCTTTCTTT.

This clone has a single count. The V and J genes are TRBV5-1 and TRBJ2-5; 7 bases agree with TRBD1. Germline V gene lookup returns CDR1 SGHRS and CDR2 YFSETQ. The V segment lost 4 bases and the J segment 2 bases; nucleotides outside the gene matches: 5. There are 14 residues in the CDR3. CDR3 bases: TGCGCCAGCAGCACTGGGACAGCTCAAGAGACCCAGTACTTC. It is translated as CASSTGTAQETQYF.

This chain joins TRBV5-6 and TRBJ2-5; TRBD2 is a possible D gene (5 bases). Germline lookup yields CDR1 SGHDT and CDR2 YYEEEE. V was clipped by 1 base and J by 1 base, with 11 bases between them. This CDR3 contains 15 residues. CDR3 loop: CASSLFGRVQETQYF. CDR3 sequence (DNA): TGTGCCAGCAGCTTGTTTGGGCGGGTCCAAGAGACCCAGTACTTC.

The chain carries TRBV4-1 and TRBJ1-5; 8 nucleotides match TRBD1. CDR1 and CDR2 from the germline V gene are MGHRA and YSYEKL. The CDR3 has 18 amino acids. The V gene end was trimmed by 2 bases and the J gene end by 0 bases; junction bases not matched to a gene: 9. The CDR3 spells CASSQTLGQDNSNQPQHF. In nucleotides, the CDR3 is TGCGCCAGCAGCCAAACCCTGGGACAGGACAATAGCAATCAGCCCCAGCATTTT.

The chain carries TRBV10-3 and TRBJ1-3; possibly TRBD1 for D (6 bases). V was clipped by 6 bases and J by 1 base, with 16 bases between them. The CDR3 is 16 residues long. CDR1 is ENHRY and CDR2 is SYGVKD in the germline V gene. The CDR3 DNA follows: TGTGCCATCAGCTCGACAGGAGGAGAGTCTGGAAACACCATATATTTT. Its protein is CAISSTGGESGNTIYF.

The rearrangement joins TRBV11-2 to TRBJ1-2; tentatively, D is TRBD1 (6 bases). The CDR3 runs 15 residues. CDR1 SGHAT and CDR2 FQNNGV come from the germline V gene. The V end lost 4 bases, the J end lost 4 bases, and 16 bases lay between the germline ends. CDR3 protein: CASSSQQGPAYGYTF. In DNA, the CDR3 is TGTGCCAGCAGCTCGCAACAGGGTCCGGCCTATGGCTACACCTTC.